One and the same sample provided the 22 T cell receptor beta chains below, sequenced in a study of early T cells in non-severe SARS-CoV-2 infection. Each CDR3 protein is one row after TCRdb ran MiXCR on the 5' RACE reads. In the table there are tens of thousands of distinct CDR3 sequences, 10% to 15% of which are singletons. Sequencing was performed on whole blood. These receptors were obtained from an adult who was a healthcare worker with PCR-confirmed SARS-CoV-2 infection or an uninfected control (not recorded which).

This clonotype has just a few counts. The J gene is TRBJ1-1, the V gene TRBV7-6, with D unclear. From germline, CDR1 is SGHVS and CDR2 FNYEAQ. The V gene lost 1 base and the J gene lost 1 base, with 4 bases spanning the gap. The CDR3 has 13 amino acids. Written as DNA, the CDR3 is TGTGCCAGCAGCTTAGTCCGGAACACTGAAGCTTTCTTT. Residues: CASSLVRNTEAFF.

This clonotype has just a few counts. The chain uses TRBV28 and TRBJ2-3; TRBD2 agrees at 11 bases. The length of the CDR3 is 17 residues. V gave up 0 bases and J gave up 0 bases; unmatched junction bases: 2. Per the germline V gene, CDR1 is MDHEN and CDR2 is SYDVKM. CDR3 region: CASSLWTSGASTDTQYF. The CDR3 coding sequence is TGTGCCAGCAGTTTATGGACTAGCGGGGCGAGCACAGATACGCAGTATTTT.

The chain recombines TRBV6-4 with TRBJ1-3; TRBD1 might be the D (6 bases). The CDR3 runs to 14 residues. CDR1 is MRHNA, CDR2 SNTAGT, per germline. The germline V and J ends were trimmed by 7 bases and 4 bases, with 14 bases remaining between them. The CDR3 nucleotides are TGTGCCAGCACCGAGGGGGAGTACGGAAACACCATATATTTT. Protein sequence: CASTEGEYGNTIYF.

CDR3 nucleotides: TGTGCCAGCAGCTTAGTGACTAGCGGGAGGGGGGAGCTGTTTTTT. Protein product: CASSLVTSGRGELFF. V is TRBV7-2 and J is TRBJ2-2; 13 bases are shared with TRBD2. The CDR3 is 15 amino acids. The J segment lost 8 bases and the V segment lost 1 base, leaving 1 base of the junction unmatched. Per the germline V gene, CDR1 is SGHTA and CDR2 is FQGNSA.

This clonotype was seen once. A much larger clone lies one base from this, so it may be a read error. The V call is TRBV5-5, the J call TRBJ1-2; D unresolved. Germline V CDR1 and CDR2: SGHKS, YYEKEE (reference sequence). The CDR3 covers 13 residues. The CDR3 loop is CVSSLEGYNGYTF. The CDR3 DNA reads as TGTGTCAGCAGTCTAGAGGGTTATAATGGCTACACCTTC. Based on the CDR3 plus reference TRBV5-5 and TRBJ1-2, the full variable domain is DAGVTQSPTHLIKTRGQQVTLRCSPISGHKSVSWYQQVLGQGPQFIFQYYEKEERGRGNFPDRFSARQFPNYSSELNVNALLLGDSALYLCVSSLEGYNGYTFGSGTRLTVV.

This rearrangement joins TRBV9 to TRBJ2-7; perhaps TRBD2 as D (6 bases). The CDR3 runs 15 residues. Germline CDR1 and CDR2: SGDLS and YYNGEE. Trimming removed 0 bases from V and 4 bases from J, with 14 bases in between. CDR3 DNA sequence: TGTGCCAGCAGCGTAGGGGCCAGCGGGTTTTACGAGCAGTACTTC. As protein: CASSVGASGFYEQYF.

The J gene is TRBJ1-3, the V gene TRBV6-4; 10 bases match TRBD1. V dropped 5 bases and J dropped 0; count of bases not matched to a gene: 10. The CDR3 length is 18 residues. Germline CDR1 is MRHNA and CDR2 is SNTAGT. This chain's CDR3 is CASSLGQGSSHSGNTIYF. CDR3 sequence (DNA): TGTGCCAGCAGTCTGGGACAGGGGAGCTCACACTCTGGAAACACCATATATTTT.

The chain couples TRBV12-3 or TRBV12-4 to TRBJ2-6; possibly TRBD2 for D (6 bases). The CDR3 length is 17 residues. Trimming removed 6 bases at V and 2 bases at J, with 17 bases between. The CDR3, as DNA: TGTGCCAGCAGCTACCTCGGGAGTGGGGCTGGGGCCAACGTCCTGACTTTC. Translating it yields CASSYLGSGAGANVLTF.

This clonotype was seen many times. The rearrangement links TRBV5-1 to TRBJ1-1; D remains ambiguous. V gave up 1 base and J gave up 1 base, with 8 bases separating them. This CDR3 spans 14 amino acids. Germline assignment: CDR1 SGHRS and CDR2 YFSETQ. CDR3 in amino acids: CASSLNSGNTEAFF. The CDR3 bases are TGCGCCAGCAGCTTGAACTCAGGGAACACTGAAGCTTTCTTT.

This clonotype occurred a few times. The rearrangement links TRBV13 to TRBJ2-5, with a possible D match to TRBD2 (6 bases). The CDR3 totals 14 residues. Between the trimmed V and J ends, which lost 4 bases and 5 bases, there was a span of 14 bases. Germline CDR1 PRHDT, CDR2 FYEKMQ (reference sequence). The CDR3 DNA reads TGTGCCAGCAGCTCCTCTAGCGACGGGGAGACCCAGTACTTC. Translation: CASSSSSDGETQYF.

This clonotype showed up many times. The rearrangement uses TRBV19 and TRBJ2-3; TRBD2 matches at 11 bases. The CDR3 spans 17 residues. Trimming at V came to 9 bases and at J to 1 base, leaving 12 bases not matched to a gene. CDR1 LNHDA and CDR2 SQIVND come from the germline V gene (reference sequence). In DNA form, the CDR3 reads TGTGCCAGCTCGACAGGAGGGGGACTAGCGGGCACAGATACGCAGTATTTT. Protein sequence: CASSTGGGLAGTDTQYF.

This clonotype has at least ten counts. The chain recombines TRBV7-6 with TRBJ2-3, with 11 bases fitting TRBD2. The germline V gene encodes CDR1 SGHVS and CDR2 FNYEAQ. This CDR3 region has 13 residues. The V segment lost 1 base and the J segment 14 bases; nucleotides outside the gene matches: 5. CDR3 protein: CASSLGTSGFRYF. The CDR3 DNA reads as TGTGCCAGCAGCTTAGGGACTAGCGGGTTTCGGTATTTT.

This clonotype was counted once. The chain joins TRBV7-9 to TRBJ2-5, with TRBD2 matching over 11 bases. Trimming at V came to 5 bases and at J to 5 bases, leaving 7 bases not matched to a gene. The CDR3 covers 15 residues. In germline, CDR1 is SEHNR, CDR2 FQNEAQ (reference sequence). The CDR3 region has the DNA TGTGCCAGCAGCATCACTAGCGGGAGTTTGGAGACCCAGTACTTC. Encoded protein: CASSITSGSLETQYF.

This clonotype occurred a few times. The rearrangement joins TRBV20-1 to TRBJ1-5; possibly TRBD1 for D (5 bases). The V gene lost 1 base and the J gene lost 0 bases, with 19 bases spanning the gap. CDR3 length: 18 residues. Germline V gives CDR1 DFQATT, CDR2 SNEGSKA (reference sequence). As DNA, the CDR3 is TGCAGTGCTAGAGGTCCCTGGGGGGATGGCTATAGCAATCAGCCCCAGCATTTT. It translates to CSARGPWGDGYSNQPQHF.

This clonotype was picked up a small number of times. The CDR3 DNA sequence: TGTGCCAGCAGTTACGATGAAGGCGGGGTCTACGAGCAGTACTTC. It translates to CASSYDEGGVYEQYF. The chain recombines TRBV6-5 with TRBJ2-7; TRBD2 is a possible D gene (6 bases). Germline V CDR1 and CDR2: MNHEY, SVGAGI. The CDR3 length is 15 residues. Trimming shortened V by 2 bases and J by 3 bases, and 14 bases separated the two germline ends.

This clonotype was recorded at least ten times. The V gene is TRBV29-1, the J gene TRBJ2-7; 9 nucleotides match TRBD2. This CDR3 region has 14 residues. Trimming cost V 8 bases and J 2 bases; bases outside gene matches: 10. CDR1 is SQVTM and CDR2 is ANQGSEA in the germline V gene. The DNA for the CDR3 is TGCAGCCCCGTTAGGCGGGAGGGTACCTACGAGCAGTACTTC. This encodes CSPVRREGTYEQYF.

The chain has TRBV21-1 and TRBJ2-1. TRBV21-1 constitutes a pseudogene. This CDR3 comprises 14 residues. The CDR3 region is CASSKDSSYNEQFF. CDR3 sequence (DNA): TGTGCCAGCAGCAAAGACAGCTCCTACAATGAGCAGTTCTTC.

This clonotype was recorded at least ten times. The chain joins TRBV28 to TRBJ2-7; no clear D. This CDR3 comprises 11 residues. CDR1 and CDR2 from the germline V gene are MDHEN and SYDVKM. V was pared by 9 bases and J by 1 base, with 7 bases between. CDR3 sequence reads: CASTDSYEQYF. In nucleotides, the CDR3 is TGTGCCAGTACAGATTCCTACGAGCAGTACTTC.

This clonotype occurred many times. The rearrangement uses TRBV28 and TRBJ1-5; the match to TRBD1 covers 8 bases. Germline CDR1 and CDR2: MDHEN and SYDVKM. The CDR3 contains 12 residues. With V trimmed by 6 bases and J by 13 bases, 8 bases remained unmatched. The CDR3 sequence: CASRTGGVGQHF. The CDR3 DNA sequence: TGTGCCAGCAGAACAGGGGGTGTGGGTCAGCATTTT.

This clonotype was observed many times. This sequence joins TRBV20-1 and TRBJ1-5, with D maybe TRBD1 (5 bases). This CDR3 has 14 residues. The germline gives CDR1 DFQATT, CDR2 SNEGSKA (reference sequence). V shed 6 bases and J shed 0 bases, with 12 bases lying between them. DNA of the CDR3: TGCAGTGCCGCCCGGACAACTAGCAATCAGCCCCAGCATTTT. This gives the protein CSAARTTSNQPQHF.

The chain recombines TRBV7-9 with TRBJ2-5, with 10 bases identical to TRBD2. CDR1 and CDR2 from the germline V gene are SEHNR and FQNEAQ (reference sequence). The CDR3 length is 15 residues. V lost 6 bases and J lost 2; bases outside the gene matches: 6. CDR3 DNA sequence: TGTGCCAGCAGATCCGGGACTAGCGTTCAAGAGACCCAGTACTTC. The encoded protein is CASRSGTSVQETQYF.

This clonotype was recorded at least ten times. This chain joins TRBV6-9 and TRBJ2-1; D is unresolved. The CDR3 contains 14 residues. In germline, CDR1 is MNHGY, CDR2 SVAAGI. Trimming pared 8 bases from V and 7 bases from J, leaving 18 bases between. The CDR3 here is CASEVATRRNEQFF. The CDR3 coding sequence is TGTGCCAGCGAAGTGGCCACGAGACGGAATGAGCAGTTCTTC.